This T cell receptor beta chain originates from a study of T cell clonotyping in hematopoietic cell transplantation. This CDR3 comprises 17 residues. Germline V gives CDR1 LNHDA, CDR2 SQIVND (reference sequence). V lost 4 bases and J lost 2, with 20 bases in between. Sequencing was performed with immunoSEQ multiplex PCR; in TCRdb, only in-frame clones are kept and a portion is missing. The sample consists of 69,000 or so clones, around 94% of them appearing once. Study results and caveats: Pathologically expanded recipient clonotypes increased progressively from day 30 to day 180 as diversity fell. CD4 and CD8 repertoire contributions could not be separated without sorting.

This clone came up once. The target antigen is unknown. The chain is built from TRBV19 and TRBJ1-2; tentative D call: TRBD1 (6 bases). Sequencing was performed on peripheral blood mononuclear cells. The TCR sequence derives from a man in his fifties in good health. Some clones in this sample may be carry-over from other donors' samples. The CDR3 region is CASSTPGGGASNYGYTF. DNA for the CDR3: TGTGCCAGTAGTACGCCTGGGGGGGGCGCCTCAAACTATGGCTACACCTTC.